Shown below are 2 T cell receptor beta chains from a single sample sequenced in a study of control samples from healthy donors and cancer patients. Sequencing was performed with immunoSEQ multiplex PCR; in TCRdb, only in-frame clones are kept and a portion is missing. The sample yields under 140,000 clones, approximately 88% seen once. Sequencing was done on a sample of PBMCs. These receptor sequences come from a woman aged 60 to 75 with lung cancer.

The CDR3 nucleotides read TGTGCCAGCAGTTTAACGCGAGGTCCGGCAGATACGCAGTATTTT. Encoded protein: CASSLTRGPADTQYF. This chain connects TRBV28 to TRBJ2-3; D is uncertain. From germline, CDR1 is MDHEN and CDR2 SYDVKM. The ends were cut back, 2 bases at V and 4 bases at J, with 13 bases in the middle. This CDR3 contains 15 residues.

The chain is built from TRBV4-3 and TRBJ2-1; 14 positions match TRBD2. Germline-derived CDR1 and CDR2 are LGHNA and YSLEER. The CDR3 loop spans 18 amino acids. V shed 0 bases and J 9 bases; nucleotides not matched to a gene: 10. CDR3: CASSQDPPPGLAGGEQFF. As DNA, the CDR3 is TGCGCCAGCAGCCAAGACCCACCTCCAGGACTAGCGGGGGGTGAGCAGTTCTTC.